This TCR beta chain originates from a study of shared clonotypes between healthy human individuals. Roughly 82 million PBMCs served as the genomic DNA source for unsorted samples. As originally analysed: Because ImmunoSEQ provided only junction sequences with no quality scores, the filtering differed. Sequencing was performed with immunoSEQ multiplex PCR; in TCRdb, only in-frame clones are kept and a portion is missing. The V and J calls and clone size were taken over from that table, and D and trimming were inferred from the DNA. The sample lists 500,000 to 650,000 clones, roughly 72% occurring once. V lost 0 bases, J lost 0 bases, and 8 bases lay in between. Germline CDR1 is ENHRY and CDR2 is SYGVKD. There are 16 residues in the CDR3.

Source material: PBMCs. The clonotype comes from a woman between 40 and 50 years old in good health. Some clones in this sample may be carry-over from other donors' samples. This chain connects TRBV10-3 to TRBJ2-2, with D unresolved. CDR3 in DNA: TGTGCCATCAGTGAGTCGTCGCAGCCGAACACCGGGGAGCTGTTTTTT. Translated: CAISESSQPNTGELFF.